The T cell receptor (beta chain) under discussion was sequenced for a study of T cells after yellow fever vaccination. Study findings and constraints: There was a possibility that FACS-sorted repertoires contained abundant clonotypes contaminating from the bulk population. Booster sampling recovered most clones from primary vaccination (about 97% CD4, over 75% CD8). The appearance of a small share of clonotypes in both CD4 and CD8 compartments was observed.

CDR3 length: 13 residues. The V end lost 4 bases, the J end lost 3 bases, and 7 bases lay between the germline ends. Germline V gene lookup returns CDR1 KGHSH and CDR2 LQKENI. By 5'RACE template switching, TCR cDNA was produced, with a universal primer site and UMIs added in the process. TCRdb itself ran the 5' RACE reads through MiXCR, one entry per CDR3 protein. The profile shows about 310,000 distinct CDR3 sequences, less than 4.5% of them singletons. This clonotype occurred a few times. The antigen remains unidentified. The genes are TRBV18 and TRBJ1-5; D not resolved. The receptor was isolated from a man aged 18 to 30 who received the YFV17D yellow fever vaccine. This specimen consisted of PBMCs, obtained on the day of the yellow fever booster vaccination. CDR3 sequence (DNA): TGTGCCAGCTCACAGGACTACAATCAGCCCCAGCATTTT. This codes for CASSQDYNQPQHF.